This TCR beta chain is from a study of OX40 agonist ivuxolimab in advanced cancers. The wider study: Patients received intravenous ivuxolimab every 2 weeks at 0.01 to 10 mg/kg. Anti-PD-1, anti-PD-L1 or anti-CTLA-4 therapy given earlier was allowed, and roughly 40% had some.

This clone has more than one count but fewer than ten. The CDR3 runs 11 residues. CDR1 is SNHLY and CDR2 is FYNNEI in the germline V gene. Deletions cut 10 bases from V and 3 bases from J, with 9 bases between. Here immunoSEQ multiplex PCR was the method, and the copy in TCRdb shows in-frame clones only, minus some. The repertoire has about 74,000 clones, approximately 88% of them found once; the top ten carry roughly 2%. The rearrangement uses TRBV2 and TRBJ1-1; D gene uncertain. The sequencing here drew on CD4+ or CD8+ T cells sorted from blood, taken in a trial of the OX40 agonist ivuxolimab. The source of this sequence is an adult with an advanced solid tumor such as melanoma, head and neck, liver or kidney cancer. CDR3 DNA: TGTGCCACAAAAGGATACACTGAAGCTTTCTTT. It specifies CATKGYTEAFF.